Listed below are T cell receptor beta chains from one sample, sequenced in a study of identical twins. TCRdb re-called the 5' RACE reads with MiXCR, one entry per CDR3 protein. The sample has about 210,000 distinct CDR3 sequences; 9.4% are singletons. The sequenced sample was memory (CD45RO+) T cells sorted from blood. These receptors all come from a woman aged 18-29 years in good health. The CDR3 runs from the conserved cysteine through the conserved F or W. A D gene is named only where the DNA matches it firmly. The listing skips clone size in some rows; elsewhere it reads once, few, many or a size class.

CDR3	DNA	V	J	size	D
CASSLGLAVQETQYF	TGTGCCAGCAGCTTAGGTCTAGCGGTCCAAGAGACCCAGTACTTC	TRBV7-2	TRBJ2-5	many	TRBD2
CSAMHGQGGTEAFF	TGCAGTGCTATGCATGGACAGGGAGGGACTGAAGCTTTCTTT	TRBV20-1	TRBJ1-1	many	TRBD1
CASSREGREYEQYF	TGTGCCAGCAGCCGGGAGGGGCGCGAATACGAGCAGTACTTC	TRBV3-1	TRBJ2-7	few	TRBD2
CATSDPGSGANVLTF	TGTGCCACCAGTGATCCAGGGTCTGGGGCCAACGTCCTGACTTTC	TRBV24-1	TRBJ2-6	many	.
CASSAGLAGAPSQETQYF	TGTGCCAGCAGCGCCGGACTAGCGGGAGCCCCATCCCAAGAGACCCAGTACTTC	TRBV9	TRBJ2-5	few	TRBD2
CASTGQNYNSPLHF	TGTGCCAGCACCGGACAGAACTATAATTCACCCCTCCACTTT	TRBV6-1	TRBJ1-6	.	.
CAWTVANTGELFF	TGTGCCTGGACAGTAGCGAACACCGGGGAGCTGTTTTTT	TRBV30	TRBJ2-2	few	.
CSALSRAVEDTQYF	TGCAGTGCTTTATCAAGAGCGGTTGAAGATACGCAGTATTTT	TRBV20-1	TRBJ2-3	.	.
CASRRQSNTEAFF	TGTGCCAGCAGGAGACAGTCGAACACTGAAGCTTTCTTT	TRBV2	TRBJ1-1	.	.
CASSQGQATGELFF	TGTGCCAGCAGCCAGGGACAGGCTACCGGGGAGCTGTTTTTT	TRBV9	TRBJ2-2	.	TRBD1
CASSSGVAKNIQYF	TGCGCCAGCAGCTCGGGGGTAGCCAAAAACATTCAGTACTTC	TRBV5-1	TRBJ2-4	few	.
CRPSGGRDTEAFF	TGCAGGCCAAGTGGAGGGCGGGACACTGAAGCTTTCTTT	TRBV20-1	TRBJ1-1	.	.
CASSLRQGYTGELFF	TGTGCCAGCAGTTTGAGACAGGGCTACACCGGGGAGCTGTTTTTT	TRBV12-3/TRBV12-4	TRBJ2-2	many	TRBD1
CASSYSMQGSPGELFF	TGTGCCAGCAGTTACTCGATGCAGGGTAGCCCCGGGGAGCTGTTTTTT	TRBV6-5	TRBJ2-2	few	.
CASSFIGQGATGANVLTF	TGTGCCAGCAGCTTCATCGGACAGGGGGCAACTGGGGCCAACGTCCTGACTTTC	TRBV5-6	TRBJ2-6	.	TRBD1